This TCR beta chain was sequenced in a study of circulating tumor DNA in untreated peripheral T-cell lymphoma. Whole-study results and caveats: Baseline tissues yielded approximately 89% and baseline serum 65% to 75% tumor-specific clonotype detection.

V lost 5 bases and J lost 5, with 12 bases in between. This CDR3 is 13 amino acids long. Per the germline V gene, CDR1 is LNHDA and CDR2 is SQIVND (reference sequence). Worth noting for this clone: Its antigen is as yet unknown.

Here immunoSEQ multiplex PCR was the method, and the copy in TCRdb shows in-frame clones only, minus some. The sample includes 1,100 or so clones, approximately 84% of them seen just once. Tumor tissue was collected at baseline, before treatment began. The TCR comes from a human donor with peripheral T-cell lymphoma. The chain joins TRBV19 to TRBJ2-5; D unclear. Input material: tumor tissue. The CDR3 region is CASSGREEETQYF. The CDR3 DNA follows: TGTGCCAGTAGTGGTCGAGAGGAGGAGACCCAGTACTTC.